Below, 13 T cell receptor beta chains from the same sample are listed, as sequenced in a study of T cell responses to AZD1222 COVID-19 vaccine. Assay: immunoSEQ multiplex PCR; the TCRdb copy retains only in-frame clones and omits some. The repertoire holds approximately 150,000 clones, more than 80% seen once, with roughly 1.7% in the top ten. Sequenced here: peripheral blood, sampled on day 0 of AZD1222 vaccination. These receptor sequences come from an adult in good health.

The chain employs TRBV5-1 and TRBJ2-2; the match to TRBD2 covers 11 bases. V was pared by 0 bases and J by 4 bases, with 5 bases of the junction left unmatched. The CDR3 loop spans 17 amino acids. CDR1 SGHRS and CDR2 YFSETQ come from the germline V gene. In DNA form, the CDR3 reads TGCGCCAGCAGCTTGGGGTTGGGGACTAGCGGCACCGGGGAGCTGTTTTTT. It yields the protein CASSLGLGTSGTGELFF.

This chain links TRBV5-5 with TRBJ1-4, with no clear D. Per germline, CDR1 SGHKS and CDR2 YYEKEE (reference sequence). The CDR3 runs 14 residues. V lost 0 bases, J lost 7 bases, and 10 bases lay in between. This CDR3 reads CASSLEKRGEKLFF. The CDR3 bases are TGTGCCAGCAGCTTGGAGAAGCGGGGTGAAAAACTGTTTTTT.

The V call is TRBV19, the J call TRBJ2-2; weak D call: TRBD1 (5 bases). Germline-derived CDR1 and CDR2 are LNHDA and SQIVND (reference sequence). This CDR3 is 14 amino acids long. V lost 5 bases, J lost 3 bases, and 10 bases lay in between. For the CDR3, the DNA is TGTGCCAGTAGTTATGCAGGGTACACCGGGGAGCTGTTTTTT. It yields the protein CASSYAGYTGELFF. Full variable domain (missing parts from reference TRBV19 and TRBJ2-2): DGGITQSPKYLFRKEGQNVTLSCEQNLNHDAMYWYRQDPGQGLRLIYYSQIVNDFQKGDIAEGYSVSREKKESFPLTVTSAQKNPTAFYLCASSYAGYTGELFFGEGSRLTVL.

The rearrangement joins TRBV3-1 (or the pseudogene TRBV3-2) to TRBJ2-2, with 8 bases fitting TRBD2. J was trimmed by 4 bases and V by 2 bases; bases with no gene match: 9. The CDR3 consists of 17 residues. CDR1 and CDR2 (germline): LGHDT, YNNKEL (reference sequence). CDR3 bases: TGTGCCAGCAGCCAACCAGAGCGGGAGATGGGCACCGGGGAGCTGTTTTTT. Protein sequence: CASSQPEREMGTGELFF.

J is TRBJ2-5 and V is TRBV5-1; 7 nucleotides agree with TRBD2. The CDR3 loop spans 14 amino acids. Germline V gives CDR1 SGHRS, CDR2 YFSETQ. V lost 0 bases, J lost 5 bases, and 4 bases stayed unmatched. The CDR3 coding sequence is TGCGCCAGCAGCTTGGGGACTAGTGGGGAGACCCAGTACTTC. As protein: CASSLGTSGETQYF. Drawing the rest from reference TRBV5-1 and TRBJ2-5, the complete variable domain is KAGVTQTPRYLIKTRGQQVTLSCSPISGHRSVSWYQQTPGQGLQFLFEYFSETQRNKGNFPGRFSGRQFSNSRSEMNVSTLELGDSALYLCASSLGTSGETQYFGPGTRLLVL.

CDR3 coding DNA: TGTGCCAGCAGCTTACGGGGTACCGGGGAGCTGTTTTTT. It is translated as CASSLRGTGELFF. V gene TRBV7-2 combines with J gene TRBJ2-2; D is perhaps TRBD2 (5 bases). This CDR3 comprises 13 residues. Per the germline V gene, CDR1 is SGHTA and CDR2 is FQGNSA. The V end lost 2 bases, the J end lost 5 bases, and 6 bases lay between the germline ends.

This chain joins TRBV11-2 and TRBJ1-1; TRBD1 might be the D (5 bases). There are 16 residues in the CDR3. V shed 3 bases and J shed 5 bases, with 19 bases lying between them. Germline V lookup: CDR1 SGHAT, CDR2 FQNNGV. CDR3 loop: CASSFGGTIEGTEAFF. Written as DNA, the CDR3 is TGTGCCAGCAGCTTCGGTGGGACGATAGAGGGGACTGAAGCTTTCTTT.

The chain couples TRBV19 to TRBJ2-6; D possibly uses TRBD1 or TRBD2 (5 bases each). Per germline, CDR1 LNHDA and CDR2 SQIVND (reference sequence). The ends were cut back, 7 bases at V and 1 base at J, with 11 bases in the middle. The CDR3 loop spans 15 amino acids. The CDR3 DNA is TGTGCCAGTAACGAGAGGGGATCTGGGGCCAACGTCCTGACTTTC. It is translated as CASNERGSGANVLTF.

The genes are TRBV12-3 or TRBV12-4 and TRBJ1-1; D remains ambiguous. The CDR3 length is 12 residues. V lost 8 bases and J lost 4, with 11 bases in between. The CDR3 sequence is CASVRVATEAFF. The CDR3, as DNA: TGTGCCAGCGTCCGAGTGGCCACTGAAGCTTTCTTT.

The chain is built from TRBV7-6 and TRBJ1-4, with D uncertain. Per germline, CDR1 SGHVS and CDR2 FNYEAQ. CDR3 size: 17 residues. Trimming shortened V by 4 bases and J by 2 bases, and 17 bases separated the two germline ends. In DNA form, the CDR3 reads TGTGCCAGCAGCTCATCTGGGCTGCGGTGGACTAATGAAAAACTGTTTTTT. Protein sequence: CASSSSGLRWTNEKLFF.

This chain joins TRBV5-6 and TRBJ1-6; 9 bases align to TRBD1. Germline V CDR1 and CDR2: SGHDT, YYEEEE. V was clipped by 4 bases and J by 5 bases; unmatched bases: 7. This CDR3 has 16 residues. The CDR3 here is CASSPRTGVNNSPLHF. DNA for the CDR3: TGTGCCAGCAGCCCGAGGACAGGGGTTAATAATTCACCCCTCCACTTT.

The chain uses TRBV2 and TRBJ1-1; TRBD1 matches at 8 bases. V dropped 10 bases and J dropped 6; count of bases not matched to a gene: 4. The length of the CDR3 is 11 residues. From germline, CDR1 is SNHLY and CDR2 FYNNEI. CDR3 sequence (DNA): TGTGCCAAATACAGGGGGTCTGAAGCTTTCTTT. Its protein is CAKYRGSEAFF.

The chain uses TRBV27 and TRBJ1-2, with TRBD1 matching 8 bases. The CDR3 sequence is 16 residues long. The junction had 12 bases not matched to a gene; V was cut back by 5 bases and J by 4 bases. Germline lookup yields CDR1 MNHEY and CDR2 SMNVEV (reference sequence). This CDR3 is CASSPSDRGLRYGYTF. The CDR3 nucleotides read TGTGCCAGCAGTCCCTCAGACAGGGGCTTGCGCTATGGCTACACCTTC.